Presented here are 14 T cell receptor beta chains from one specimen sequenced in a study of regulatory T cells in long-lasting Graves disease. As to time point: newly diagnosed GD, antithyroid drugs for less than 3 months. RNA isolated from PBMCs was used to make the TCR library. Libraries of TCR beta came from iRepertoire HTBI primers plus Arm-PCR of CDR3 regions. In TCRdb, the multiplex PCR reads were re-called with MiXCR into one record per CDR3 protein. This sample has 400,000 to 500,000 distinct CDR3 sequences; around 15% occur once, and the top ten carry approximately 17%. A further study also used this sample, focusing on T cells in Graves' hyperthyroidism and ophthalmopathy.

Sequences were derived from peripheral blood mononuclear cells (PBMCs), sampled at new diagnosis, from a patient treated with antithyroid drugs. These receptors all stem from a woman aged 45-59 years with Graves disease.

This clonotype was recorded a few times. The chain employs TRBV5-6 and TRBJ2-7; TRBD1 matches 11 bases. Unmatched junction bases numbered 2, after V lost 3 bases and J lost 6 bases. CDR1 and CDR2 from the germline V gene are SGHDT and YYEEEE. The CDR3 extends over 13 amino acids. Written as DNA, the CDR3 is TGTGCCAGCAGCTCCGGGACAGGGGGCGAGCAGTACTTC. It translates to CASSSGTGGEQYF.

At least ten counts were recorded for this clonotype. This CDR3 reads CAASKTRLAGSDEQFF. DNA for the CDR3: TGTGCCGCCAGCAAAACGAGACTAGCGGGATCAGATGAGCAGTTCTTC. The V call is TRBV27, the J call TRBJ2-1, with 11 bases lining up with TRBD2. This CDR3 is 16 amino acids long. Unmatched junction bases numbered 17, after V lost 11 bases and J lost 8 bases. Germline CDR1 MNHEY, CDR2 SMNVEV (reference sequence).

This clonotype was recorded at least ten times. The chain employs TRBV11-2 and TRBJ2-2; D is unclear. Trimming stripped 4 bases from V and 6 bases from J, with 12 bases between. This CDR3 has 14 residues. Germline lookup yields CDR1 SGHAT and CDR2 FQNNGV. The CDR3 DNA reads as TGTGCCAGCAGCTCTAATTTGGAGTCCGGGGAGCTGTTTTTT. Its protein is CASSSNLESGELFF.

This clonotype has a count of ten or more. This chain connects TRBV12-3 or TRBV12-4 to TRBJ2-7, with D uncertain. This CDR3 comprises 12 residues. V lost 5 bases to trimming and J lost 6 bases, with 11 bases between them. For the CDR3, the DNA is TGTGCCAGCAGTCCCCGCATTGGCGAGCAGTACTTC. Residues: CASSPRIGEQYF.

A few counts support this clonotype. This chain connects TRBV6-7 to TRBJ1-4; 7 bases are a match to TRBD1. TRBV6-7 belongs to the ORF category, with a function that is uncertain. There are 19 residues in the CDR3. V trimming: 5 bases; J trimming: 0 bases; junction bases outside the gene matches: 15. CDR3: CASSAKGTENPATNEKLFF. Written as DNA, the CDR3 is TGTGCCAGCAGTGCCAAGGGGACAGAGAATCCAGCAACTAATGAAAAACTGTTTTTT.

CDR3 DNA: TGTGCCAGCGGGCAGGGACCCTACGAGCAGTACTTC. It encodes CASGQGPYEQYF. The chain recombines TRBV7-8 with TRBJ2-7; D might be TRBD1 or TRBD2, each matching 5 bases. This CDR3 has 12 amino acids. Per the germline V gene, CDR1 is SGHVS and CDR2 is FQNEAQ. Trimming took 8 bases from V and 2 from J, leaving 10 bases between them.

This clonotype has ten or more counts. V gene TRBV18 combines with J gene TRBJ2-3; D is uncertain. This CDR3 contains 13 residues. Germline V lookup: CDR1 KGHSH, CDR2 LQKENI. V gave up 0 bases and J gave up 5 bases, with 6 bases separating them. CDR3 sequence reads: CASSPPALDTQYF. CDR3 DNA: TGTGCCAGCTCACCACCGGCTTTAGATACGCAGTATTTT.

This clonotype showed up many times. The CDR3 sequence: CASSVGTGEYEQYF. As DNA, the CDR3 is TGTGCCAGCAGCGTAGGGACAGGGGAATACGAGCAGTACTTC. This chain links TRBV9 with TRBJ2-7, with 9 bases matching TRBD1. V shed 0 bases, J shed 4 bases, and the junction held 2 bases outside the gene matches. This CDR3 region has 14 residues. The germline CDR1 and CDR2 sequences are SGDLS and YYNGEE.

This chain uses TRBV9 with TRBJ2-2, with TRBD2 matching over 9 bases. The CDR3 consists of 16 residues. Germline trimming cut 4 bases from V and 1 base from J; bases unmatched to any gene: 5. The germline V gene encodes CDR1 SGDLS and CDR2 YYNGEE. The CDR3 bases are TGTGCCAGCAGCTCGAGGACTAGCGAGAACACCGGGGAGCTGTTTTTT. This gives the protein CASSSRTSENTGELFF.

This clonotype appeared many times. V usage is TRBV6-2 or TRBV6-3 and J usage is TRBJ2-1; 7 positions agree with TRBD1. Unmatched junction bases numbered 6, after V lost 5 bases and J lost 5 bases. Per germline, CDR1 MNHEY and CDR2 SVGEGT. This CDR3 is built from 14 residues. The CDR3 DNA is TGTGCCAGCAGTCCATGGACAGGAGACAATGAGCAGTTCTTC. Encoded protein: CASSPWTGDNEQFF.

As to this clonotype: A read error may explain this, as a much larger clone is one base away. The chain carries TRBV2 and TRBJ2-7; D is uncertain. Germline lookup yields CDR1 SNHLY and CDR2 FYNNEI. The CDR3 runs 12 residues. Trimming cost V 6 bases and J 5 bases, with 11 bases left between them. The CDR3 nucleotides read TGTGCCAGCAGGCCGGACGGCCACGAGCAGTACTTC. Its translation is CASRPDGHEQYF.

Worth noting for this clonotype: This could be a read error, since a much larger clone is one nucleotide away. V gene TRBV29-1 combines with J gene TRBJ2-7, with D uncertain. This CDR3 has 12 residues. V was pared by 3 bases and J by 5 bases, with 11 bases between. CDR1 is SQVTM and CDR2 is ANQGSEA in the germline V gene. The CDR3, as DNA: TGCAGCGTTGATCGAGGCAAGGACGAGCAGTACTTC. Encoded protein: CSVDRGKDEQYF.

The chain recombines TRBV24-1 with TRBJ1-4; the match to TRBD1 covers 9 bases. V was clipped by 7 bases and J by 6 bases; unmatched bases: 5. CDR3 length equals 14 residues. Germline V gene sequence: CDR1 KGHDR, CDR2 SFDVKD. The CDR3 spells CATSPGDRDEKLFF. The CDR3 DNA is TGTGCCACCAGCCCAGGGGACAGGGATGAAAAACTGTTTTTT.

The rearrangement uses TRBV20-1 and TRBJ1-1, with TRBD1 matching 7 bases. Germline V gives CDR1 DFQATT, CDR2 SNEGSKA (reference sequence). V shed 2 bases, J shed 3 bases, and the junction held 9 bases outside the gene matches. This CDR3 has 15 residues. CDR3 amino acids: CSARQFGQVHTEAFF. The CDR3 nucleotides read TGCAGTGCTAGACAGTTTGGACAGGTTCACACTGAAGCTTTCTTT.